This T cell receptor (beta chain) was sequenced during a study of vaccination and CD4 T cells after COVID-19. Whole-study results and caveats: Only relatively few convalescent patients were studied, and early post-infection timepoints were not analyzed. Spike mono-reactivity was found in 304 of the 307 vaccine-specific clones identified in convalescent patients.

Concerning this clonotype itself: Antigen unknown.

Noted treatment: roughly 10-day PBMC culture with coronavirus spike peptide pools or control peptides (ViraFEST assay). Convalescent patients tested SARS-CoV-2 PCR positive from March to December 2020, before Alpha, Beta and Delta emerged. The CDR3 is 14 amino acids. Losses at the gene ends were 2 bases for V and 6 bases for J; bases not matched to a gene: 1. The study sequenced cultured CD4+ T cell DNA using the Oncomine TCR Beta short-read assay. TCRdb reprocessed the PCR reads with MiXCR, giving one entry per CDR3 protein. Counted here are fewer than 20,000 distinct CDR3 sequences, approximately 36% occurring once; the ten biggest clones make up around 8.6%.

Specimen: CD4+ T cells from blood, cultured in vitro. The clonotype was recovered from a human donor who had recovered from COVID-19. This sequence joins TRBV12-3 or TRBV12-4 and TRBJ2-4; 10 positions match TRBD1. The CDR3 sequence is CASSLRTGGNIQYF. CDR3 bases: TGTGCCAGCAGTTTACGGACAGGGGGAAACATTCAGTACTTC.